One and the same sample provided the 32 T cell receptor beta chains below, sequenced in a study of CD4 and CD8 cells across lung adenocarcinoma regions. One entry per CDR3 protein, called by TCRdb with MiXCR from the PCR reads. The sample has roughly 6,000 distinct CDR3 sequences; roughly 50% are singletons. Material: CD8+ T cells from the margin of a lung tumor. These receptor sequences come from a male donor with lung adenocarcinoma. The CD4 and CD8 labels of this study may be unreliable.

About this clonotype: Germline is not matched at one junction end, which may reflect a read error. The gene calls are TRBV6-1 and TRBJ2-2; the D gene is possibly TRBD1 (6 bases). Germline V CDR1 and CDR2: MNHNS, SASEGT. This CDR3 has 15 residues. CDR3 coding DNA: TGTGCCAGTCTTGAGACAGGCTTGAGCACCGGGGCGCTGTTTTTT. Protein sequence: CASLETGLSTGALFF.

This clonotype was seen a few times. The rearrangement links TRBV11-2 to TRBJ2-5; 9 bases line up with TRBD2. From germline, CDR1 is SGHAT and CDR2 FQNNGV. J gave up 2 bases and V 1 base, and 5 bases lay outside the gene matches. The CDR3 has 16 residues. The DNA for the CDR3 is TGTGCCAGCAGCTTAGGGGTGACTAGCGGACAAGAGACCCAGTACTTC. Translation: CASSLGVTSGQETQYF.

The chain recombines TRBV4-1 with TRBJ2-1; D is undetermined. Germline V gene sequence: CDR1 MGHRA, CDR2 YSYEKL. The CDR3 length is 11 residues. Trimming cost V 3 bases and J 7 bases, with 4 bases left between them. The CDR3 DNA sequence: TGCGCCAGCAGCCAGGGGAATGAGCAGTTCTTC. This codes for CASSQGNEQFF.

A note on this clonotype: A much bigger clone sits one base away, suggesting this may be a read error. This chain uses TRBV5-1 with TRBJ2-2; a weak D match, TRBD2 (5 bases). This CDR3 region has 11 residues. The germline V gene has CDR1 SGHRS and CDR2 YFSETQ. CDR3 residues: CASSLTGELYF. Here the CDR3 DNA reads TGCGCCAGCAGCTTAACCGGGGAGCTGTATTTT. Combining the CDR3 with reference TRBV5-1 and TRBJ2-2 gives the whole variable domain KAGVTQTPRYLIKTRGQQVTLSCSPISGHRSVSWYQQTPGQGLQFLFEYFSETQRNKGNFPGRFSGRQFSNSRSEMNVSTLELGDSALYLCASSLTGELYFGEGSRLTVL.

Regarding this clonotype: Just one base apart from a much larger clone, this may be a read error. It is likely a read error, because the conserved phenylalanine at the end of the CDR3 is missing. The chain has TRBV12-3 or TRBV12-4 and TRBJ2-3; TRBD1 agrees at 7 bases. The CDR3 covers 13 residues. V shed 7 bases and J 5 bases; nucleotides not matched to a gene: 6. The CDR3 DNA is TGTGCCAGCACCTGGGACAGTGAAGATACGCAGTATTTG. Its translation is CASTWDSEDTQYL.

The chain combines TRBV27 with TRBJ2-5; D is perhaps TRBD1 or TRBD2 (5 bases each). From germline, CDR1 is MNHEY and CDR2 SMNVEV (reference sequence). V lost 6 bases, J lost 1 base, and 9 bases lay in between. The length of the CDR3 is 13 residues. CDR3 bases: TGTGCCAGCAGCCCCGGGACCCAAGAGACCCAGTACTTC. This encodes CASSPGTQETQYF.

The chain is built from TRBV10-2 and TRBJ2-2, with 7 bases aligning to TRBD2. Trimming cost V 8 bases and J 6 bases; bases outside gene matches: 3. This CDR3 has 12 residues. Germline-derived CDR1 and CDR2 are WSHSY and SAAADI. In DNA form, the CDR3 reads TGCGCCAGCTATGGGGGGGCCGGGGAGCTGTTTTTT. It codes for CASYGGAGELFF.

In its sample, this clonotype is medium-sized. V and J are TRBV6-1 and TRBJ2-5; 13 bases match TRBD2. With the DNA end fitting TRBJ2-7 better, the J assignment may be wrong. The CDR3 runs to 15 residues. Germline V CDR1 and CDR2: MNHNS, SASEGT. The CDR3 sequence is CASSGGLAGAHEQYF. The CDR3 nucleotides read TGTGCCAGCAGTGGAGGACTAGCGGGAGCCCACGAGCAGTACTTC.

With respect to this clonotype: A junction end diverges from the germline sequence, so it may reflect a read error. The chain recombines TRBV6-8 with TRBJ2-5, with D perhaps matching TRBD1 or TRBD2 (6 bases each). CDR3 length: 16 amino acids. Per germline, CDR1 MNHGY and CDR2 SAAAGT. The CDR3 DNA is TGTGCCAGCGCGGAAGCCGGGGGACACGTCAAAGATACCCAGTACTTC. Its translation: CASAEAGGHVKDTQYF.

V gene TRBV5-1 combines with J gene TRBJ2-1, with TRBD1 matching 7 bases. From germline, CDR1 is SGHRS and CDR2 YFSETQ. This CDR3 comprises 16 residues. The V segment lost 3 bases and the J segment 3 bases; nucleotides outside the gene matches: 9. As DNA, the CDR3 is TGCGCCAGCAGCTCGCAGGGGGTCGGAAGCTACAATGAGCAGTTCTTC. Amino acids: CASSSQGVGSYNEQFF.

Remarks on this clonotype: An end of the junction does not agree with germline; a read error may underlie this. V is TRBV6-5 and J is TRBJ2-4, with a possible D match to TRBD2 (6 bases). The V gene's germline CDR1 is MNHEY and CDR2 SVGAGI. The CDR3 spans 15 residues. CDR3 DNA sequence: TGTGCCAGCGGTTCGGGGACGGGAGCCAAAGATACGCAGTATTTC. Translating it yields CASGSGTGAKDTQYF.

The chain couples TRBV6-5 to TRBJ2-1; 11 positions match TRBD2. The CDR3 is 15 amino acids. CDR1 is MNHEY, CDR2 SVGAGI, per germline. Trimming took 5 bases from V and 2 from J; bases not matched to a gene: 2. In DNA, the CDR3 is TGTGCCAGCAGTGTACTAGCGGGGGCCTACAATGAGCAGTTCTTC. It codes for CASSVLAGAYNEQFF.

This clonotype was counted a few times. The rearrangement links TRBV15 to TRBJ2-3; TRBD2 is a possible D gene (6 bases). The CDR3 extends over 15 amino acids. Germline CDR1 is LNHNV and CDR2 is YYDKDF (reference sequence). Deletions cut 0 bases from V and 1 base from J, with 8 bases between. In DNA, the CDR3 is TGTGCCACCAGCAGAGAGTGGGGGGGCACAGATACGCAGTATTTT. Translation gives CATSREWGGTDTQYF.

V and J are TRBV7-2 and TRBJ2-2; 9 nucleotides match TRBD1. From germline, CDR1 is SGHTA and CDR2 FQGNSA. V trimming: 4 bases; J trimming: 8 bases; junction bases outside the gene matches: 8. The CDR3 is made up of 15 amino acids. The CDR3 region has the DNA TGTGCCAGCAGCTCCCACGGGACAGGGATTGGGGAGCTGTTTTTT. This translates into CASSSHGTGIGELFF.

V usage is TRBV12-3 or TRBV12-4 and J usage is TRBJ2-1; 8 bases fit TRBD2. The CDR3 extends over 16 amino acids. V was pared by 7 bases and J by 3 bases, with 11 bases of the junction left unmatched. The CDR3, as DNA: TGTGCCAGCACCCCGCTTAGCGGGAAGGACTACAATGAGCAGTTCTTC. It specifies CASTPLSGKDYNEQFF.

The V and J genes are TRBV6-1 and TRBJ1-6; tentative D call: TRBD1 (6 bases). Germline CDR1 MNHNS, CDR2 SASEGT. V was cut by 3 bases and J by 11 bases, with 8 bases left in between. This CDR3 contains 12 residues. The CDR3 spells CASSDRGTPLHF. The CDR3 bases are TGTGCCAGCAGTGACAGGGGTACACCCCTCCACTTT.

V and J are TRBV6-1 and TRBJ2-1; 10 positions match TRBD2. V dropped 0 bases and J dropped 7; count of bases not matched to a gene: 3. The germline gives CDR1 MNHNS, CDR2 SASEGT. The CDR3 loop spans 15 amino acids. The CDR3, as DNA: TGTGCCAGCAGTGAAGCGCTAGCGGGAGAAAATGAGCAGTTCTTC. It encodes CASSEALAGENEQFF.

The genes are TRBV6-1 and TRBJ2-7; TRBD2 matches at 11 bases. The V segment lost 5 bases and the J segment 4 bases; nucleotides outside the gene matches: 7. This CDR3 has 15 residues. Germline values: CDR1 MNHNS, CDR2 SASEGT. CDR3 region: CASSPIAGGLYEQYF. The CDR3 DNA is TGTGCCAGCAGTCCCATAGCGGGAGGGCTTTACGAGCAGTACTTC.

This clonotype has a single count. Given a much more abundant clone one base away, this may be a read error. The gene calls are TRBV6-5 and TRBJ2-1; 9 bases map to TRBD2. CDR3 size: 16 residues. Germline V lookup: CDR1 MNHEY, CDR2 SVGAGI. The DNA of the CDR3 is TGTGCCAACAGTTACACCCTGACTAGCGGAGGAGGGGAGCAGTTCTTC. This gives the protein CANSYTLTSGGGEQFF.

At least ten counts were recorded for this clonotype. The genes are TRBV27 and TRBJ2-4; D is unresolved. V gave up 5 bases and J gave up 1 base, with 9 bases separating them. This CDR3 has 14 amino acids. Germline V gene sequence: CDR1 MNHEY, CDR2 SMNVEV (reference sequence). The DNA of the CDR3 is TGTGCCAGCAGTAGTTACGGGGCCAAAAACATTCAGTACTTC. Protein sequence: CASSSYGAKNIQYF.

This sequence joins TRBV27 and TRBJ2-5; 7 nucleotides align to TRBD1. After removal of 2 bases from V and 5 bases from J, the junction contained 8 bases not matched to a gene. This CDR3 has 15 residues. Germline V gene data show CDR1 as MNHEY and CDR2 as SMNVEV (reference sequence). CDR3 sequence (DNA): TGTGCCAGCAGTTTACACAGGGGCCGAGGGGAGACCCAGTACTTC. This encodes CASSLHRGRGETQYF.

This clonotype is judged medium-sized. The chain joins TRBV6-5 to TRBJ1-2; D might be TRBD1 (5 bases). CDR3 size: 13 residues. V was shortened by 4 bases and J by 7 bases, with 13 bases between the two germline ends. Germline lookup yields CDR1 MNHEY and CDR2 SVGAGI. The CDR3 region is CASSWGRDAGYTF. The DNA for the CDR3 is TGTGCCAGCAGTTGGGGACGGGATGCTGGCTACACCTTC.

Many counts were recorded for this clonotype. The chain carries TRBV27 and TRBJ2-1; TRBD2 matches at 13 bases. The CDR3 extends over 15 amino acids. The junction had 4 bases not matched to a gene; V was cut back by 6 bases and J by 5 bases. From germline, CDR1 is MNHEY and CDR2 SMNVEV (reference sequence). The CDR3 protein is CASRSGTSGNNEQFF. The DNA for the CDR3 is TGTGCCAGCAGATCCGGGACTAGCGGGAACAATGAGCAGTTCTTC.

This chain connects TRBV4-1 to TRBJ2-1; 8 bases align to TRBD1. V gave up 4 bases and J gave up 4 bases; unmatched junction bases: 6. The germline V gene encodes CDR1 MGHRA and CDR2 YSYEKL. The CDR3 length is 15 residues. DNA of the CDR3: TGCGCCAGCAGCCCGCAGGGGGCGCTTTACAATGAGCAGTTCTTC. It is translated as CASSPQGALYNEQFF.

The chain carries TRBV27 and TRBJ2-3; 11 positions match TRBD2. V was clipped by 8 bases and J by 1 base; unmatched bases: 11. The germline gives CDR1 MNHEY, CDR2 SMNVEV (reference sequence). The CDR3 covers 17 residues. The CDR3 here is CASGPSGGLFGTDTQYF. The CDR3 nucleotides are TGTGCCAGCGGCCCTAGCGGGGGGCTCTTCGGCACAGATACGCAGTATTTT.

V and J are TRBV4-1 and TRBJ2-2, with a possible D match to TRBD1 (6 bases). This CDR3 has 16 amino acids. The V and J ends lost 0 bases and 6 bases respectively, with 14 bases between them. Germline V gene data show CDR1 as MGHRA and CDR2 as YSYEKL. This chain's CDR3 is CASSQEPGQLSGELFF. CDR3 coding DNA: TGCGCCAGCAGCCAAGAGCCTGGACAGCTCTCCGGGGAGCTGTTTTTT.

Turning to this clonotype: Since no conserved phenylalanine or tryptophan closes the CDR3, a read error is the likely cause. The DNA is left out, because the CDR3 cannot be placed on it with certainty; the CDR3 is given as TCRdb lists it. The rearrangement uses TRBV10-1 and TRBJ2-3; the table's TRBD1 call for D was not verified on the DNA. The CDR3 is 13 residues long, ends included. CDR1 is WNHNN and CDR2 is SYGVQD in the germline V gene (reference sequence). CDR3 sequence reads: CATGAGTKGTSTS.

The V and J genes are TRBV7-8 and TRBJ1-4; D call uncertain. Per germline, CDR1 SGHVS and CDR2 FQNEAQ. V lost 8 bases, J lost 4 bases, and 17 bases lay in between. The CDR3 is 15 residues long. DNA for the CDR3: TGTGCCAGCCAGAGGGAGGGATCATATAATGAAAAACTGTTTTTT. Its protein product is CASQREGSYNEKLFF.

By its share, this clonotype is medium-sized (0.01 to 0.1%). The chain is built from TRBV6-1 and TRBJ1-2; no clear D gene. Germline CDR1 reads MNHNS; CDR2 reads SASEGT. Trimming took off 11 bases at V and 4 bases at J, with 17 bases between the two ends. The length of the CDR3 is 13 residues. In DNA, the CDR3 is TGTGCCGCTAATTCTGGGTGGACCTATGGCTACACCTTC. Its translation is CAANSGWTYGYTF.

A remark on this clonotype: The germline gene is not matched at one end of the junction; a read error may be the cause. This sequence joins TRBV7-2 and TRBJ2-3; D possibly matches TRBD1 or TRBD2 (5 bases each). The CDR3 contains 14 residues. Germline values: CDR1 SGHTA, CDR2 FQGNSA. The CDR3 region is CANSLVRGSDTQYF. CDR3 sequence (DNA): TGTGCCAACAGCTTAGTGAGGGGCAGTGATACGCAGTATTTT. The entire variable domain, with the rest obtained from reference TRBV7-2 and TRBJ2-3, is as follows: GAGVSQSPSNKVTEKGKDVELRCDPISGHTALYWYRQSLGQGLEFLIYFQGNSAPDKSGLPSDRFSAERTGGSVSTLTIQRTQQEDSAVYLCANSLVRGSDTQYFGPGTRLTVL.

The chain carries TRBV6-1 and TRBJ2-1, with D possibly being TRBD1 (6 bases). Trimming pared 4 bases from V and 10 bases from J, leaving 14 bases between. The CDR3 is 13 residues long. Germline V gene data show CDR1 as MNHNS and CDR2 as SASEGT. This chain's CDR3 is CASSVYRAGEQFF. CDR3 DNA: TGTGCCAGCAGTGTGTACAGGGCCGGGGAGCAGTTCTTC.

Worth noting for this clonotype: The conserved phenylalanine or tryptophan is not found at the CDR3 terminus, so this likely reflects a read error. No DNA is shown, since the ends of the CDR3 on it are uncertain; the CDR3 is the one TCRdb lists. The rearrangement links TRBV6-5 to TRBJ2-1; TRBD1, as called in the table, went unchecked against the DNA. CDR1 and CDR2 from the germline V gene are MNHEY and SVGAGI. With termini counted, the CDR3 has 11 amino acids. CDR3 amino acids: CASSYSTSRVP.